This entry is about one T cell receptor (beta chain). Via template switching, UMIs carrying a 6-nucleotide sample barcode were introduced. TCRdb reanalyzed the 5' RACE reads and collapses them to one entry per CDR3 protein, without DNA. This table holds under 150,000 distinct CDR3 sequences. Germline values: CDR1 SGHRS, CDR2 YFSETQ. This CDR3 has 14 residues. Whole-blood total RNA was extracted without T cell sorting. The entry originates in a study of monozygotic twins with inflammatory bowel disease. The rearrangement links TRBV5-1 to TRBJ2-7. The TCR sequence derives from a human donor with ulcerative colitis or Crohn's disease, or a healthy co-twin of an affected twin (not recorded which). Sequenced material: blood. CDR3 loop: CASSLGQRTYEQYF.